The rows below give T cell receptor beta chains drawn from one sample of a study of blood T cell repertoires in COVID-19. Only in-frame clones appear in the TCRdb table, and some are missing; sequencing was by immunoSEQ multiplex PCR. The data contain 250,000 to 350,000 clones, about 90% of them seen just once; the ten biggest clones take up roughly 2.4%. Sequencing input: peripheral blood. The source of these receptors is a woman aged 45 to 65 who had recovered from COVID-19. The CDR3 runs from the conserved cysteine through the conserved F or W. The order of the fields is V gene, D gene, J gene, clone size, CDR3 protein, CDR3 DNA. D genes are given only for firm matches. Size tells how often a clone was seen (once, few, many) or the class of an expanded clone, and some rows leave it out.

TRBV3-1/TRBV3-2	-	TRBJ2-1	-	CASSQGGLYNEQFF	TGTGCCAGCAGCCAAGGCGGCCTCTACAATGAGCAGTTCTTC
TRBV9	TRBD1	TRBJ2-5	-	CASSVGTGGAETQYF	TGTGCCAGCAGCGTAGGGACAGGGGGGGCAGAGACCCAGTACTTC
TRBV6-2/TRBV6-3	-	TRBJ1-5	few	CASSFRGAGQPQHF	TGTGCCAGCAGTTTTCGGGGGGCAGGGCAGCCCCAGCATTTT
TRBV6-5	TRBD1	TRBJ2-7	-	CASSVPGQDLKYF	TGTGCCAGCAGCGTCCCTGGACAGGATCTTAAGTACTTC
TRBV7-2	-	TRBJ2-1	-	CASSLMRNNEQFF	TGTGCCAGCAGCTTAATGAGAAACAATGAGCAGTTCTTC
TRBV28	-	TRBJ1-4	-	CASSLSSVGGEKLFF	TGTGCCAGCAGTTTATCATCGGTCGGGGGTGAAAAACTGTTTTTT
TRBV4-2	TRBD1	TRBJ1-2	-	CASSQLTTGRTFGYTF	TGTGCCAGCAGCCAACTCACGACAGGGCGAACCTTTGGCTACACCTTC
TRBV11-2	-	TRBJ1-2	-	CASSLGSTNYGYTF	TGTGCCAGCAGCTTAGGATCAACAAACTATGGCTACACCTTC
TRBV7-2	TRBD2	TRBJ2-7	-	CASSLAWAGAREQYF	TGTGCCAGCAGCTTAGCGTGGGCGGGAGCAAGGGAGCAGTACTTC
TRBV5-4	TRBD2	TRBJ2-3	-	CASSFKRESTDTQYF	TGTGCCAGCAGCTTCAAGCGGGAGAGCACAGATACGCAGTATTTT
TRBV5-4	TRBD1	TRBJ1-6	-	CASSGLEGAASPLHF	TGTGCCAGCAGCGGTCTAGAGGGGGCGGCTTCACCCCTCCACTTT
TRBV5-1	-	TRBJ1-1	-	CASSLGTEPGAFF	TGCGCCAGCAGCTTGGGGACAGAGCCCGGAGCTTTCTTT
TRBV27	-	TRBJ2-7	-	CASSFQGNSYEQYF	TGTGCCAGCAGTTTCCAGGGTAACTCCTACGAGCAGTACTTC
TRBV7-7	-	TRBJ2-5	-	CASSVDGAAAQYF	TGTGCTAGCAGCGTAGACGGTGCGGCGGCCCAGTACTTC
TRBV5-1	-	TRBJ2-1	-	CASSLLPSDNEQFF	TGCGCCAGCAGCTTGTTACCTAGCGACAATGAGCAGTTCTTC
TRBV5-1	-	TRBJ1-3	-	CASSLTGPRFNTIYF	TGCGCCAGCAGCTTGACAGGGCCTAGGTTTAACACCATATATTTT
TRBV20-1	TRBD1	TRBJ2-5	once	CSASGWGQQETQYF	TGCAGTGCTAGTGGTTGGGGACAGCAAGAGACCCAGTACTTC
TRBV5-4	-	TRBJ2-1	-	CASINKTSDEQFF	TGTGCCAGCATCAATAAGACTTCAGATGAGCAGTTCTTC
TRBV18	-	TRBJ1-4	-	CASSLGRTNEKLFF	TGTGCCAGCTCACTGGGGCGAACTAATGAAAAACTGTTTTTT
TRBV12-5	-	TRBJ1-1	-	CASGFRGASTEAFF	TGTGCTAGTGGTTTTCGGGGGGCCAGCACTGAAGCTTTCTTT
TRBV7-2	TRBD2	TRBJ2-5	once	CASSLGLAGGETQYF	TGTGCCAGCAGCTTGGGACTAGCGGGGGGGGAGACCCAGTACTTC
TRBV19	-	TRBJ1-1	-	CASGTLVREREAFF	TGTGCCAGTGGGACACTGGTAAGAGAAAGGGAAGCTTTCTTT
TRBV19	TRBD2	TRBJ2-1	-	CASSPTSGRFNEQFF	TGTGCCAGTAGCCCCACTAGCGGGAGGTTTAATGAGCAGTTCTTC
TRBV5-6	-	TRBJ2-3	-	CASSFFLRVPSTDTQYF	TGTGCCAGCAGCTTCTTTCTGCGGGTCCCTAGCACAGATACGCAGTATTTT
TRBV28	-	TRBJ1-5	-	CASSLGVQPQHF	TGTGCCAGCAGTTTAGGAGTTCAGCCCCAGCATTTT
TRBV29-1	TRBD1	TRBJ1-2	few	CSVSPGTGDYGYTF	TGCAGCGTCTCCCCCGGGACAGGAGACTATGGCTACACCTTC
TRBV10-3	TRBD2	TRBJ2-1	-	CAISAGGSSYNEQFF	TGTGCCATCAGTGCGGGCGGGAGCTCCTACAATGAGCAGTTCTTC
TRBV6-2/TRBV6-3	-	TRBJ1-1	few	CASSYSRQGITEAFF	TGTGCCAGCAGTTACTCGCGCCAGGGGATAACTGAAGCTTTCTTT
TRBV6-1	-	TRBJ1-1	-	CASSEILRRAFF	TGTGCCAGCAGTGAGATCCTGCGGAGAGCTTTCTTT
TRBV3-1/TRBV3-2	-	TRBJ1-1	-	CASSQDYDGRAFF	TGTGCCAGCAGCCAAGATTACGACGGGAGAGCTTTCTTT
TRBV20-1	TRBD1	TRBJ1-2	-	CSASPGTGYGYTF	TGCAGTGCTAGTCCCGGGACAGGCTATGGCTACACCTTC
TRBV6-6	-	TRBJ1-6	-	CASSRPSQGSWNSPLHF	TGTGCCAGCAGTCGTCCTTCACAGGGCTCCTGGAATTCACCCCTCCACTTT
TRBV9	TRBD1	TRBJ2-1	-	CASSAGTGSYNEQFF	TGTGCCAGCAGCGCCGGGACAGGGTCATACAATGAGCAGTTCTTC
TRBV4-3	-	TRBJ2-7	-	CASSPQGGAAYEQYF	TGCGCCAGCAGCCCACAGGGGGGGGCTGCCTACGAGCAGTACTTC
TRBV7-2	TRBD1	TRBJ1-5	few	CASSPQGAAQPQHF	TGTGCCAGCAGCCCACAGGGGGCCGCCCAGCCCCAGCATTTT
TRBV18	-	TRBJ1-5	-	CASSLDNSQPQHF	TGTGCCAGCTCACTAGACAATTCCCAGCCCCAGCATTTT
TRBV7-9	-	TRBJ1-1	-	CASSFSGTGGTEAFF	TGTGCCAGCAGCTTCTCCGGGACGGGAGGGACTGAAGCTTTCTTT
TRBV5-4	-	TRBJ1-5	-	CASSLAGGDQPQHF	TGTGCCAGCAGCTTGGCAGGAGGCGATCAGCCCCAGCATTTT
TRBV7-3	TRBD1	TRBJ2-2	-	CASSLIGTGPPNTGELFF	TGTGCCAGCAGCTTAATCGGGACAGGTCCGCCGAACACCGGGGAGCTGTTTTTT
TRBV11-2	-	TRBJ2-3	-	CASRRQASTDTQYF	TGTGCCAGCAGACGGCAGGCGAGCACAGATACGCAGTATTTT
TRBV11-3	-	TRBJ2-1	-	CASSLGGPSNEQFF	TGTGCCAGCAGCTTAGGCGGGCCCTCCAATGAGCAGTTCTTC
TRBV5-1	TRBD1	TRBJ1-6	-	CASSSNGQVHSPLHF	TGCGCCAGCAGCTCGAACGGACAGGTTCACTCACCCCTCCACTTT
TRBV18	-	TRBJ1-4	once	CASSPTAGGEKLFF	TGTGCCAGCTCACCAACTGCGGGGGGTGAAAAACTGTTTTTT
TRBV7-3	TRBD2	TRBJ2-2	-	CASSPSGGATGELFF	TGTGCCAGCAGCCCTAGCGGGGGGGCCACCGGGGAGCTGTTTTTT
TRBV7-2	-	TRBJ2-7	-	CASSRGGYEQYF	TGTGCCAGCAGCAGGGGGGGGTACGAGCAGTACTTC
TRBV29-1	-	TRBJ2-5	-	CSVEGVTGWSQYF	TGCAGCGTTGAAGGGGTGACTGGATGGTCCCAGTACTTC
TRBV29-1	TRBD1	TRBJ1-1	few	CSVGGRDRANTEAFF	TGCAGCGTCGGGGGTCGCGACAGGGCGAACACTGAAGCTTTCTTT
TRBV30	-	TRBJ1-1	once	CAWTLNTNTEAFF	TGTGCCTGGACTTTGAACACGAACACTGAAGCTTTCTTT
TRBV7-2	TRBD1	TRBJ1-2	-	CASSSWTGAGYGYTF	TGTGCCAGCAGCTCCTGGACAGGGGCGGGCTATGGCTACACCTTC
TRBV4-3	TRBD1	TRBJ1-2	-	CASSQDLGTAYNYGYTF	TGCGCCAGCAGCCAAGATCTCGGGACAGCATATAACTATGGCTACACCTTC
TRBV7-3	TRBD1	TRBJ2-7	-	CASAKDGLGDRGFREQYF	TGTGCCAGCGCCAAGGACGGTTTAGGGGACAGGGGGTTTCGCGAGCAGTACTTC
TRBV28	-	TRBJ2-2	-	CASSPSFFPNTGELFF	TGTGCCAGCAGTCCGTCGTTTTTCCCGAACACCGGGGAGCTGTTTTTT
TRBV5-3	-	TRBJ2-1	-	CARSLVAPGDYNEQFF	TGTGCCAGAAGCTTGGTTGCCCCGGGAGACTATAATGAGCAGTTCTTC
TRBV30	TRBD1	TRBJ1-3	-	CAWMIGGASRGNTIYF	TGTGCCTGGATGATAGGGGGCGCATCCCGAGGAAACACCATATATTTT
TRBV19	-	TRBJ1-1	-	CASSDPGRTEAFF	TGTGCCAGTAGTGACCCGGGAAGGACTGAAGCTTTCTTT
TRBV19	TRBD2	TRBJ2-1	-	CASSKGGVAGVLSSYNEQFF	TGTGCCAGTAGTAAGGGCGGGGTAGCGGGGGTACTAAGCTCCTACAATGAGCAGTTCTTC
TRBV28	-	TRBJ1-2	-	CASSLSKLLGTIYGYTF	TGTGCCAGCAGTTTATCCAAATTACTCGGGACAATATATGGCTACACCTTC
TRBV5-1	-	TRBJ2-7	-	CASSLMGADEQYF	TGCGCCAGCAGCTTGATGGGGGCAGACGAGCAGTACTTC
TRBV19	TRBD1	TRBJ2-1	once	CASRIQGAGEQFF	TGTGCCAGTAGGATACAGGGGGCGGGTGAGCAGTTCTTC
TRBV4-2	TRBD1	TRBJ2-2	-	CASRPSTGRTGELFF	TGTGCCAGCAGACCCTCGACAGGGAGAACCGGGGAGCTGTTTTTT